These 29 T cell receptor beta chains came from one sample sequenced in a study of blood T cell repertoires in COVID-19. This table comes from immunoSEQ multiplex PCR, and its TCRdb copy is limited to in-frame clones, with some not included. The sample yields about 150,000 clones, roughly 87% seen once. What was sequenced was PBMCs or T cells enriched from blood (not recorded which). The origin of the receptors is a middle-aged woman who had been exposed to COVID-19.

The chain is built from TRBV14 and TRBJ2-5, with D maybe TRBD1 (6 bases). The CDR3 sequence is 16 residues long. V lost 3 bases and J lost 7, with 21 bases in between. Germline V CDR1 and CDR2: SGHDN, FVKESK. CDR3 amino acids: CASSHVQGKFIGTQYF. CDR3 nucleotides: TGTGCCAGCAGCCACGTTCAGGGGAAATTTATCGGGACCCAGTACTTC.

CDR3 region: CATRTGFNTEAFF. CDR3 in DNA: TGTGCCACCCGGACAGGGTTCAACACTGAAGCTTTCTTT. J is TRBJ1-1 and V is TRBV18; 8 nucleotides line up with TRBD1. The CDR3 runs 13 residues. V shed 10 bases and J 2 bases; nucleotides not matched to a gene: 6. Germline V gene data show CDR1 as KGHSH and CDR2 as LQKENI.

The chain couples TRBV7-6 to TRBJ2-5, with a tentative D call TRBD1 (6 bases). V lost 2 bases and J 5 bases, leaving 12 bases between the germline ends. Germline V gene lookup returns CDR1 SGHVS and CDR2 FNYEAQ. The CDR3 is 14 amino acids. This CDR3 is CASSLPTGWETQYF. CDR3 bases: TGTGCCAGCAGCTTACCGACAGGTTGGGAGACCCAGTACTTC.

The chain carries TRBV7-7 and TRBJ2-5; D uncertain. The CDR3 is 15 residues long. Germline V gives CDR1 SSHAT, CDR2 FNYEAQ (reference sequence). The V and J ends lost 5 bases and 4 bases respectively, with 17 bases between them. The CDR3 region has the DNA TGTGCCAGCAGCCCCACCCTGCAGGAAGGAGAGACCCAGTACTTC. Its protein product is CASSPTLQEGETQYF. Together with reference TRBV7-7 and TRBJ2-5, the CDR3 gives the full variable domain: GAGVSQSPRYKVTKRGQDVTLRCDPISSHATLYWYQQALGQGPEFLTYFNYEAQPDKSGLPSDRFSAERPEGSISTLTIQRTEQRDSAMYRCASSPTLQEGETQYFGPGTRLLVL.

V and J are TRBV18 and TRBJ1-1; 7 bases match TRBD1. V lost 5 bases to trimming and J lost 8 bases; unmatched junction nucleotides: 5. The CDR3 consists of 12 residues. Looked up from germline, CDR1 is KGHSH and CDR2 is LQKENI. The CDR3 sequence: CASSFTGAEAFF. The DNA of the CDR3 is TGTGCCAGCTCATTTACAGGGGCAGAAGCTTTCTTT.

The chain is built from TRBV6-4 and TRBJ1-1; 7 nucleotides align to TRBD1. The germline V gene encodes CDR1 MRHNA and CDR2 SNTAGT. This CDR3 contains 14 residues. V was pared by 5 bases and J by 1 base, with 4 bases of the junction left unmatched. CDR3 protein: CASSPGTANTEAFF. CDR3 sequence (DNA): TGTGCCAGCAGTCCCGGGACAGCGAACACTGAAGCTTTCTTT.

The rearrangement links TRBV5-4 to TRBJ2-1; the match to TRBD2 covers 9 bases. The germline V gene encodes CDR1 SGHNT and CDR2 YYREEE (reference sequence). This CDR3 is 15 amino acids long. The V and J ends lost 2 bases and 4 bases, in that order; junction bases with no gene match: 4. The CDR3 DNA is TGTGCCAGCAGCTTCGGACTAGCGAAATACAATGAGCAGTTCTTC. The encoded protein is CASSFGLAKYNEQFF.

The rearrangement links TRBV12-3 or TRBV12-4 to TRBJ1-1, with TRBD1 as a possible D gene (6 bases). CDR3 size: 13 residues. V dropped 6 bases and J dropped 1 base, with 9 bases sitting between them. CDR3 in amino acids: CASSPRGNTEAFF. The CDR3 nucleotides are TGTGCCAGCAGCCCCAGGGGGAACACTGAAGCTTTCTTT.

The CDR3 nucleotides read TGTGCCAGCTCCGACTCAGGGTGGTATTCGGGTCAGCCCCAGCATTTT. It yields the protein CASSDSGWYSGQPQHF. The rearrangement joins TRBV28 to TRBJ1-5; tentatively, D is TRBD1 (5 bases). CDR3 size: 16 residues. Between the trimmed V and J ends, which lost 8 bases and 6 bases, there was a span of 23 bases. Germline values: CDR1 MDHEN, CDR2 SYDVKM.

Only a few counts were recorded for this clone. V is TRBV10-2 and J is TRBJ1-1; no clear D. The V and J ends lost 7 bases and 1 base respectively, with 7 bases between them. Germline V lookup: CDR1 WSHSY, CDR2 SAAADI. This CDR3 comprises 12 residues. Written as DNA, the CDR3 is TGCGCCAGCACGTCAGGGAACACTGAAGCTTTCTTT. It specifies CASTSGNTEAFF.

This rearrangement joins TRBV5-1 to TRBJ2-5, with D possibly TRBD1 on 5 matching bases. From germline, CDR1 is SGHRS and CDR2 YFSETQ. V was shortened by 3 bases and J by 5 bases, with 23 bases between the two germline ends. The CDR3 is 17 residues long. CDR3 sequence (DNA): TGCGCCAGCAGCTCCGGGTGGGCACCCAGCAAGGGGGAGACCCAGTACTTC. Its protein is CASSSGWAPSKGETQYF.

The rearrangement links TRBV7-9 to TRBJ2-1, with 8 bases identical to TRBD1. The CDR3 is made up of 13 amino acids. The germline gives CDR1 SEHNR, CDR2 FQNEAQ (reference sequence). The CDR3 coding sequence is TGTGCTCTGTCAGGGGGCGAGGTCAATGAGCAGTTCTTC. The encoded protein is CALSGGEVNEQFF.

This clone was recorded a few times. The genes are TRBV18 and TRBJ2-5; D might be TRBD1 (6 bases). CDR3 length equals 15 residues. Germline values: CDR1 KGHSH, CDR2 LQKENI. With 3 bases removed from V and 5 bases from J, the gap between germline ends came to 16 bases. CDR3 coding DNA: TGTGCCAGCTCACCTTCAACAGGGTTCCGCGAGACCCAGTACTTC. Translated, it gives CASSPSTGFRETQYF.

The rearrangement joins TRBV10-1 to TRBJ1-1; 9 nucleotides agree with TRBD1. This CDR3 is 16 amino acids long. Trimming cost V 7 bases and J 0 bases; bases outside gene matches: 9. Germline V CDR1 and CDR2: WNHNN, SYGVQD (reference sequence). In nucleotides, the CDR3 is TGCGCCAGCAAACACAGGGGGCGGCCTCTGAACACTGAAGCTTTCTTT. Amino acid sequence: CASKHRGRPLNTEAFF.

This clone was observed a handful of times. The CDR3 sequence: CASSPQTGDVAFF. The CDR3 nucleotides are TGTGCCAGCAGCCCGCAAACAGGGGACGTAGCTTTCTTT. V usage is TRBV11-2 and J usage is TRBJ1-1, with 7 positions matching TRBD1. Germline CDR1 and CDR2: SGHAT and FQNNGV. CDR3 length: 13 residues. The trim removed 5 bases at V and 10 bases at J, leaving 10 bases unmatched.

The J gene is TRBJ2-5, the V gene TRBV28; D is perhaps TRBD1 (6 bases). The CDR3 extends over 15 amino acids. CDR1 is MDHEN and CDR2 is SYDVKM in the germline V gene. The ends were cut back, 3 bases at V and 2 bases at J, with 13 bases in the middle. CDR3 in amino acids: CASSFEGDWQETQYF. The CDR3 DNA reads TGTGCCAGCAGTTTTGAGGGGGATTGGCAAGAGACCCAGTACTTC.

The V gene is TRBV7-8, the J gene TRBJ1-5; the D is unclear. V lost 5 bases and J lost 1, with 9 bases in between. Germline CDR1 and CDR2: SGHVS and FQNEAQ. This CDR3 comprises 14 residues. The CDR3 coding sequence is TGTGCCAGCAGCCCGTCCACAAGCAATCAGCCCCAGCATTTT. This encodes CASSPSTSNQPQHF. The variable domain in full, completed from reference TRBV7-8 and TRBJ1-5, reads GAGVSQSPRYKVAKRGQDVALRCDPISGHVSLFWYQQALGQGPEFLTYFQNEAQLDKSGLPSDRFFAERPEGSVSTLKIQRTQQEDSAVYLCASSPSTSNQPQHFGDGTRLSIL.

The genes are TRBV10-1 and TRBJ1-3, with D perhaps matching TRBD1 (5 bases). With 3 bases removed from V and 0 bases from J, the gap between germline ends came to 12 bases. In germline, CDR1 is WNHNN, CDR2 SYGVQD (reference sequence). The CDR3 loop spans 16 amino acids. In DNA, the CDR3 is TGCGCCAGCAGTGATTGGGGCGTAAACTCTGGAAACACCATATATTTT. It codes for CASSDWGVNSGNTIYF.

The DNA for the CDR3 is TGTGCCAGCAGTGCGGGGGGCAGGGGGCAGGTCTATGGCTACACCTTC. Protein sequence: CASSAGGRGQVYGYTF. This chain connects TRBV2 to TRBJ1-2; 8 positions match TRBD1. The CDR3 totals 16 residues. The V gene end was trimmed by 4 bases and the J gene end by 4 bases; junction bases not matched to a gene: 11. The V gene's germline CDR1 is SNHLY and CDR2 FYNNEI.

The chain employs TRBV25-1 and TRBJ2-3; D is uncertain. V was trimmed by 7 bases and J by 2 bases, leaving 19 bases between them. Germline V gene lookup returns CDR1 MGHDK and CDR2 SYGVNS. This CDR3 region has 16 residues. DNA of the CDR3: TGTGCCAGCACCCCCCGGTACCACCGCTCCACAGATACGCAGTATTTT. Translated, it gives CASTPRYHRSTDTQYF.

This clone was counted once. The chain has TRBV2 and TRBJ2-3; 13 bases are a match to TRBD2. J lost 1 base, V lost 7 bases, and 11 bases had no gene match. The CDR3 totals 18 residues. Per the germline V gene, CDR1 is SNHLY and CDR2 is FYNNEI. This chain's CDR3 is CASTLLAGGPRGTDTQYF. CDR3 sequence (DNA): TGTGCCAGCACCCTACTAGCGGGGGGGCCTCGTGGCACAGATACGCAGTATTTT.

The J gene is TRBJ1-1, the V gene TRBV29-1; D call uncertain. Germline values: CDR1 SQVTM, CDR2 ANQGSEA. CDR3 length equals 13 residues. V lost 0 bases to trimming and J lost 6 bases, with 11 bases between them. CDR3 DNA: TGCAGCGTTGAAGAGGTCGGGGTTTCTGAAGCTTTCTTT. As protein: CSVEEVGVSEAFF. The entire variable domain, with the rest obtained from reference TRBV29-1 and TRBJ1-1, is as follows: SAVISQKPSRDICQRGTSLTIQCQVDSQVTMMFWYRQQPGQSLTLIATANQGSEATYESGFVIDKFPISRPNLTFSTLTVSNMSPEDSSIYLCSVEEVGVSEAFFGQGTRLTVV.

The chain has TRBV6-5 and TRBJ1-4, with 7 positions matching TRBD1. The V segment lost 7 bases and the J segment 8 bases; nucleotides outside the gene matches: 10. This CDR3 region has 14 residues. CDR1 and CDR2 from the germline V gene are MNHEY and SVGAGI. CDR3: CASNLPGQFEKLFF. DNA for the CDR3: TGTGCCAGCAACCTCCCGGGACAGTTCGAAAAACTGTTTTTT.

The chain recombines TRBV19 with TRBJ1-4; tentative D call: TRBD1 (6 bases). The V gene's germline CDR1 is LNHDA and CDR2 SQIVND (reference sequence). The CDR3 is 15 residues long. V shed 7 bases and J shed 8 bases, with 20 bases lying between them. CDR3: CASTTPGGQREKLFF. CDR3 DNA sequence: TGTGCCAGTACCACTCCGGGGGGACAAAGGGAAAAACTGTTTTTT.

The rearrangement uses TRBV5-1 and TRBJ2-3; TRBD1 agrees at 8 bases. The V gene's germline CDR1 is SGHRS and CDR2 YFSETQ. J gave up 1 base and V 0 bases, and 4 bases lay outside the gene matches. This CDR3 is 16 amino acids long. The CDR3 DNA follows: TGCGCCAGCAGCTTGGCCCAGGGACAGGGCACAGATACGCAGTATTTT. Protein sequence: CASSLAQGQGTDTQYF.

The CDR3 reads CAIRTSGLQRPTTDTQYF. DNA for the CDR3: TGTGCCATCAGGACAAGCGGGCTTCAGCGGCCTACCACAGATACGCAGTATTTT. This chain joins TRBV10-3 and TRBJ2-3, with a tentative D call TRBD2 (6 bases). The ends were cut back, 6 bases at V and 2 bases at J, with 24 bases in the middle. Germline loops: CDR1 ENHRY, CDR2 SYGVKD. The CDR3 is 18 residues long.

The gene calls are TRBV28 and TRBJ1-2, with a possible D match to TRBD1 (5 bases). Trimming shortened V by 6 bases and J by 5 bases, and 10 bases separated the two germline ends. The germline V gene encodes CDR1 MDHEN and CDR2 SYDVKM. The CDR3 sequence is 12 residues long. The CDR3, as DNA: TGTGCCAGCAGGGGGCAAAAATATGGCTACACCTTC. Translated, it gives CASRGQKYGYTF.

The rearrangement uses TRBV11-2 and TRBJ2-1; D possibly corresponds to TRBD1 (7 bases). V dropped 1 base and J dropped 2 bases, with 15 bases sitting between them. The CDR3 is 17 residues long. The germline CDR1 and CDR2 sequences are SGHAT and FQNNGV. CDR3: CASSLVGGGLTYNEQFF. The CDR3 nucleotides are TGTGCCAGCAGCTTAGTAGGAGGGGGCCTTACCTACAATGAGCAGTTCTTC.

The rearrangement uses TRBV14 and TRBJ2-6, with D maybe TRBD2 (7 bases). Trimming took 8 bases from V and 2 from J, leaving 16 bases between them. This CDR3 has 16 amino acids. Germline V lookup: CDR1 SGHDN, CDR2 FVKESK. CDR3 nucleotide sequence: TGTGCCAGCCCCAAAGGGGGGGTCACTGGGGCCAACGTCCTGACTTTC. Protein: CASPKGGVTGANVLTF.